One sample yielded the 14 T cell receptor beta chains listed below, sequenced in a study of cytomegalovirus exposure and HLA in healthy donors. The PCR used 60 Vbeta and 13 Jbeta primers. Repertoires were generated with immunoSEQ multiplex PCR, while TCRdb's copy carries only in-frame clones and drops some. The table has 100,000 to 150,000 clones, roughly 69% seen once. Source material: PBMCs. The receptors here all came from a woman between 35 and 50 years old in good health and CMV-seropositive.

The chain's CDR3 is CASRYGTGKWYEQYF. CDR3 coding DNA: TGTGCCAGCAGATACGGGACAGGGAAATGGTACGAGCAGTACTTC. The chain employs TRBV5-4 and TRBJ2-7; 9 nucleotides line up with TRBD1. The germline V gene has CDR1 SGHNT and CDR2 YYREEE (reference sequence). The CDR3 consists of 15 residues. Unmatched junction bases numbered 10, after V lost 5 bases and J lost 4 bases.

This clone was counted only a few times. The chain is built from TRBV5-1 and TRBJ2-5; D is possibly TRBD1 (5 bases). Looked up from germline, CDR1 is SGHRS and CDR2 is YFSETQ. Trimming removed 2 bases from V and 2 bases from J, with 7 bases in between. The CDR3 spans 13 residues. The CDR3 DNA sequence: TGCGCCAGCAGCTTTAACAGGCAAGAGACCCAGTACTTC. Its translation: CASSFNRQETQYF.

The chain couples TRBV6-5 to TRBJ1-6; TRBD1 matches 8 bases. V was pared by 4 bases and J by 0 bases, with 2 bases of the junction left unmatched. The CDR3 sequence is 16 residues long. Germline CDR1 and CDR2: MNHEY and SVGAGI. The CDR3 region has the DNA TGTGCCAGCAGTTGGGACAGGAGCTCCTATAATTCACCCCTCCACTTT. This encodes CASSWDRSSYNSPLHF.

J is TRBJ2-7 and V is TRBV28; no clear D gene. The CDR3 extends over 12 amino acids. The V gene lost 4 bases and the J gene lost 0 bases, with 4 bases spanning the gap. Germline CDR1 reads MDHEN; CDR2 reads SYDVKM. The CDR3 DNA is TGTGCCAGCAGTTATAGCTCCTACGAGCAGTACTTC. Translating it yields CASSYSSYEQYF.

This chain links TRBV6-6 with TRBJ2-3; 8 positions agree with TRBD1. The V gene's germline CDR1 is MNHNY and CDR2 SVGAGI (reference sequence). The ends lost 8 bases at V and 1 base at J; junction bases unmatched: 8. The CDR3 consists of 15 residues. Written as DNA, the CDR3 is TGTGCCAGCTCACTTGGACAGGGTGGCACAGATACGCAGTATTTT. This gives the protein CASSLGQGGTDTQYF.

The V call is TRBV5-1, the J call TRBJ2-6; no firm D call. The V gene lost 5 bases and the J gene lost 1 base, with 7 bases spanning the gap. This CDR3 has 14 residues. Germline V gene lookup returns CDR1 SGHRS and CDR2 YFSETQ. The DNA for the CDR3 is TGCGCCAGCAGGAAGGAGTCTGGGGCCAACGTCCTGACTTTC. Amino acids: CASRKESGANVLTF. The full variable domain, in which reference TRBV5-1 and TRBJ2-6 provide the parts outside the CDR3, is KAGVTQTPRYLIKTRGQQVTLSCSPISGHRSVSWYQQTPGQGLQFLFEYFSETQRNKGNFPGRFSGRQFSNSRSEMNVSTLELGDSALYLCASRKESGANVLTFGAGSRLTVL.

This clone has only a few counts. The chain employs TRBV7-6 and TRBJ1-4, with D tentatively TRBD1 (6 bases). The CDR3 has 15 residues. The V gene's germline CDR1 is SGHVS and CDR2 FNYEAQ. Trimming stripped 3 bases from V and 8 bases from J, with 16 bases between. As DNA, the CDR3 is TGTGCCAGCAGCTTCGGGCACGACAGGAGCGAAAAACTGTTTTTT. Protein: CASSFGHDRSEKLFF.

As DNA, the CDR3 is TGTGCCAGCAGCTTAACAGGGAATCAGCCCCAGCATTTT. As protein: CASSLTGNQPQHF. The chain carries TRBV5-6 and TRBJ1-5, with D perhaps TRBD1 (6 bases). CDR3 length equals 13 residues. Germline V gives CDR1 SGHDT, CDR2 YYEEEE. The ends were cut back, 2 bases at V and 4 bases at J, with 7 bases in the middle. Together with reference TRBV5-6 and TRBJ1-5, the CDR3 gives the full variable domain: DAGVTQSPTHLIKTRGQQVTLRCSPKSGHDTVSWYQQALGQGPQFIFQYYEEEERQRGNFPDRFSGHQFPNYSSELNVNALLLGDSALYLCASSLTGNQPQHFGDGTRLSIL.

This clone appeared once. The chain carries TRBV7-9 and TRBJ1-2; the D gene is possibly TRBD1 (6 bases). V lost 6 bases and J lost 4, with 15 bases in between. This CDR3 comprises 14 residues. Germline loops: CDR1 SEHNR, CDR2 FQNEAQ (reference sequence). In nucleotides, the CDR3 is TGTGCCAGCAGTCAAAGGACCAGGGGCTATGGCTACACCTTC. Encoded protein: CASSQRTRGYGYTF.

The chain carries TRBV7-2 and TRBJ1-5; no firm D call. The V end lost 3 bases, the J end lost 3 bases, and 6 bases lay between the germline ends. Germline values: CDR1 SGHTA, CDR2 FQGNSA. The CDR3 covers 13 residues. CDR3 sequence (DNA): TGTGCCAGCAGCTTTCGTTCCAATCAGCCCCAGCATTTT. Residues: CASSFRSNQPQHF. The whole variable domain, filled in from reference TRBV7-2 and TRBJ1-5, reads GAGVSQSPSNKVTEKGKDVELRCDPISGHTALYWYRQSLGQGLEFLIYFQGNSAPDKSGLPSDRFSAERTGGSVSTLTIQRTQQEDSAVYLCASSFRSNQPQHFGDGTRLSIL.

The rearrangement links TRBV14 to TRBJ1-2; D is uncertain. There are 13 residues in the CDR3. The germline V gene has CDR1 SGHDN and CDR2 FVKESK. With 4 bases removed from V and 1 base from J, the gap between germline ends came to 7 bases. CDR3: CASSPRVNYGYTF. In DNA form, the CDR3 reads TGTGCCAGCAGCCCTCGGGTTAACTATGGCTACACCTTC.

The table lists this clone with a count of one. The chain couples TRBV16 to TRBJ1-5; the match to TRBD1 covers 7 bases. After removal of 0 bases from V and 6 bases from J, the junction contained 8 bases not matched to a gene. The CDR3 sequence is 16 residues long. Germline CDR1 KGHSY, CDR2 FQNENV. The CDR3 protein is CASSQSWDRATQPQHF. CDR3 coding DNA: TGTGCCAGCAGCCAATCTTGGGACAGAGCAACTCAGCCCCAGCATTTT. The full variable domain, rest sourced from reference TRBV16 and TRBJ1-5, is GEEVAQTPKHLVRGEGQKAKLYCAPIKGHSYVFWYQQVLKNEFKFLISFQNENVFDETGMPKERFSAKCLPNSPCSLEIQATKLEDSAVYFCASSQSWDRATQPQHFGDGTRLSIL.

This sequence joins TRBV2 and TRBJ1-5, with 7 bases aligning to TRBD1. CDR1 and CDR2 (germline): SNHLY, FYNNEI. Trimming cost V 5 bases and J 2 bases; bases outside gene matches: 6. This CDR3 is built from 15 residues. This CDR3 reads CASSYAGTGNQPQHF. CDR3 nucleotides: TGTGCCAGCAGTTACGCCGGGACAGGCAATCAGCCCCAGCATTTT.

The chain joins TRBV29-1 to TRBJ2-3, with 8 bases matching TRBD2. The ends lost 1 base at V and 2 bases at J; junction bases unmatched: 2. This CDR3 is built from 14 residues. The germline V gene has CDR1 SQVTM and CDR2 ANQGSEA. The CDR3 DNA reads TGCAGCGTTGAAGGGCGGGGGGTCACAGATACGCAGTATTTT. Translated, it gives CSVEGRGVTDTQYF.